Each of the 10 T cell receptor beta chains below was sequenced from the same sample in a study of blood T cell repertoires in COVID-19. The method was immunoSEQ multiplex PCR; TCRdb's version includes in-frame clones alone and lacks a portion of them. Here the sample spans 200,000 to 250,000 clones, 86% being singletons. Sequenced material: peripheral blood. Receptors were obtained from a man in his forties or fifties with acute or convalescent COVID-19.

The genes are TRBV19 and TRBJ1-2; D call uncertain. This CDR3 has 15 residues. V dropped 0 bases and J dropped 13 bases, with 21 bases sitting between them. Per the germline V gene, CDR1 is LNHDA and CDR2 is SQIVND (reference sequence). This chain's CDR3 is CASSIDWAASGWSTF. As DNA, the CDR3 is TGTGCCAGTAGTATAGATTGGGCCGCCAGCGGTTGGAGCACCTTC.

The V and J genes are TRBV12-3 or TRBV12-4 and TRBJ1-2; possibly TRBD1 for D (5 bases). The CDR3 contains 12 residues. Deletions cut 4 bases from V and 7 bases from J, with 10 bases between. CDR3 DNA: TGTGCCAGCAGTTCGGGGGTCGGTGGCTACACCTTC. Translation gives CASSSGVGGYTF.

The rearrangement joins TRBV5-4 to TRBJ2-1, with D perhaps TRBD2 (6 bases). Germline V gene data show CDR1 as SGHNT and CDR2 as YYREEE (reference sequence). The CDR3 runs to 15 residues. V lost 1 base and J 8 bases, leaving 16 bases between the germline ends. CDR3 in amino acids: CASSLPDVGGYEQFF. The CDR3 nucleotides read TGTGCCAGCAGCTTGCCGGATGTTGGGGGGTATGAGCAGTTCTTC.

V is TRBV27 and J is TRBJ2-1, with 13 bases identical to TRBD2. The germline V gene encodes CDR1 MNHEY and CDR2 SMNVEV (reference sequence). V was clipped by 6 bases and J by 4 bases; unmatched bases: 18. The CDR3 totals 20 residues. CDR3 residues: CASSPRPPQLAGGPYNEQFF. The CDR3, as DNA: TGTGCCAGCAGCCCCCGCCCCCCACAACTAGCGGGGGGGCCTTACAATGAGCAGTTCTTC.

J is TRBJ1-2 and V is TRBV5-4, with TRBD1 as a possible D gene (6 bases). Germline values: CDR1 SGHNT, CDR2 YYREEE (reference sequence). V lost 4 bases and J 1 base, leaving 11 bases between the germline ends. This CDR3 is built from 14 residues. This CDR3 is CASSHGQSNYGYTF. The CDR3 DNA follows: TGTGCCAGCAGCCACGGACAGAGTAACTATGGCTACACCTTC.

This CDR3 is CAINSGIGYTF. The CDR3 DNA is TGTGCCATCAATTCAGGGATTGGCTACACCTTC. The J gene is TRBJ1-2, the V gene TRBV10-3, with D perhaps TRBD1 (5 bases). CDR1 is ENHRY, CDR2 SYGVKD, per germline. V dropped 7 bases and J dropped 7 bases, with 10 bases sitting between them. This CDR3 region has 11 residues.

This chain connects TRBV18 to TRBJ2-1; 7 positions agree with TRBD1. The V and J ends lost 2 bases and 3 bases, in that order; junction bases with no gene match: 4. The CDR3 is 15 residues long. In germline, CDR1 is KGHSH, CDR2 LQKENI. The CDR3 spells CASSPSQGVYNEQFF. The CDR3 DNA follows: TGTGCCAGCTCACCATCCCAGGGGGTCTACAATGAGCAGTTCTTC.

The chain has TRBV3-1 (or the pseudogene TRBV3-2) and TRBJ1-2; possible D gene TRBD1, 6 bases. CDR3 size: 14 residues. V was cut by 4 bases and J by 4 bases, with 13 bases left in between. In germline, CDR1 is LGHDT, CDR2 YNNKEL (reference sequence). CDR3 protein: CASSPGQTVYGYTF. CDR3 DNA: TGTGCCAGCAGCCCCGGACAGACCGTCTATGGCTACACCTTC.

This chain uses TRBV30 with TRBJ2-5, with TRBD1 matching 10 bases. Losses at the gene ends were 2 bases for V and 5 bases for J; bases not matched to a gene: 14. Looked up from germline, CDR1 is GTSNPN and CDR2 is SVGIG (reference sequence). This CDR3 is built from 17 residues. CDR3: CAWSPSRTGGLVETQYF. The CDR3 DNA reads TGTGCCTGGAGTCCCTCCCGGACAGGGGGATTGGTGGAGACCCAGTACTTC.

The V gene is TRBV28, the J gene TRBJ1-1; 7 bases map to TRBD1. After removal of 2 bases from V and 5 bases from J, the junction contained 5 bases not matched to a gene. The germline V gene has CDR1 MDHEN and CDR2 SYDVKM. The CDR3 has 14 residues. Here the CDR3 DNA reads TGTGCCAGCAGTTTAGCAGGGGGAAAGACTGAAGCTTTCTTT. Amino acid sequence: CASSLAGGKTEAFF. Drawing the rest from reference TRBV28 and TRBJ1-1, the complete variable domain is DVKVTQSSRYLVKRTGEKVFLECVQDMDHENMFWYRQDPGLGLRLIYFSYDVKMKEKGDIPEGYSVSREKKERFSLILESASTNQTSMYLCASSLAGGKTEAFFGQGTRLTVV.